This entry lists 12 T cell receptor beta chains sequenced from one sample in a study of blood T cell repertoires in COVID-19. Data came from immunoSEQ multiplex PCR; TCRdb stores just in-frame clones and leaves some out. The sample includes about 390,000 clones, roughly 89% seen only once; the top ten take about 10%. Sequencing was performed on PBMCs or T cells enriched from blood (not recorded which). The receptors derive from a woman in her forties or fifties who had recovered from COVID-19.

This clone was counted between two and nine times. V is TRBV30 and J is TRBJ2-5, with 8 nucleotides matching TRBD1. V lost 5 bases to trimming and J lost 4 bases; unmatched junction nucleotides: 6. The CDR3 spans 13 residues. Per the germline V gene, CDR1 is GTSNPN and CDR2 is SVGIG (reference sequence). CDR3 region: CAWDPGQAETQYF. The CDR3, as DNA: TGTGCCTGGGATCCGGGACAGGCAGAGACCCAGTACTTC.

V is TRBV10-3 and J is TRBJ2-3, with 9 bases that match TRBD1. Trimming took 11 bases from V and 1 from J; bases not matched to a gene: 4. The germline V gene has CDR1 ENHRY and CDR2 SYGVKD. The CDR3 length is 13 residues. The CDR3 bases are TGTGCCGCCCGGACAGGGGGCACAGATACGCAGTATTTT. It encodes CAARTGGTDTQYF.

V usage is TRBV5-4 and J usage is TRBJ1-3, with 9 bases lining up with TRBD1. Germline V lookup: CDR1 SGHNT, CDR2 YYREEE (reference sequence). This CDR3 has 15 residues. V lost 3 bases, J lost 3 bases, and 4 bases stayed unmatched. The CDR3 coding sequence is TGTGCCAGCAGCTGGGGACAGGGAAGTGGAAACACCATATATTTT. This sequence encodes CASSWGQGSGNTIYF.

The chain links TRBV15 to TRBJ1-1, with D perhaps TRBD1 (5 bases). This CDR3 is 11 amino acids long. V was cut by 3 bases and J by 10 bases, with 9 bases left in between. Germline V gene sequence: CDR1 LNHNV, CDR2 YYDKDF (reference sequence). CDR3 bases: TGTGCCACCAGCAGGACAGACGTAGCTTTCTTT. As protein: CATSRTDVAFF.

The chain recombines TRBV2 with TRBJ2-7, with 9 bases fitting TRBD2. Looked up from germline, CDR1 is SNHLY and CDR2 is FYNNEI. V was pared by 6 bases and J by 3 bases, with 6 bases of the junction left unmatched. The CDR3 runs to 14 residues. In DNA, the CDR3 is TGTGCCAGCAGCTGGCGGCGGGGGGGCTACGAGCAGTACTTC. It translates to CASSWRRGGYEQYF.

This clone was seen only a few times. The chain is built from TRBV20-1 and TRBJ1-5; TRBD1 aligns across 7 bases. CDR1 and CDR2 (germline): DFQATT, SNEGSKA (reference sequence). The CDR3 loop spans 15 amino acids. The ends lost 3 bases at V and 1 base at J; junction bases unmatched: 6. CDR3 in amino acids: CSASFGTESNQPQHF. CDR3 nucleotides: TGCAGTGCTAGTTTTGGGACAGAGAGCAATCAGCCCCAGCATTTT.

The chain employs TRBV7-9 and TRBJ1-1; D is uncertain. The CDR3 length is 16 residues. Trimming shortened V by 5 bases and J by 4 bases, and 20 bases separated the two germline ends. The germline CDR1 and CDR2 sequences are SEHNR and FQNEAQ (reference sequence). The CDR3 loop is CASSHSRGLDSTEAFF. In DNA form, the CDR3 reads TGTGCCAGCAGCCACTCACGAGGGTTAGATAGCACTGAAGCTTTCTTT.

A single count supports this clone. CDR3: CASSETRGFDTIYF. CDR3 sequence (DNA): TGTGCCAGCAGTGAAACTCGGGGATTTGACACCATATATTTT. The chain is built from TRBV6-1 and TRBJ1-3; D not certain. The CDR3 sequence is 14 residues long. Germline V gene data show CDR1 as MNHNS and CDR2 as SASEGT. V gave up 2 bases and J gave up 8 bases, with 13 bases separating them.

The chain joins TRBV7-2 to TRBJ1-5; weak D call: TRBD1 (6 bases). The CDR3 extends over 17 amino acids. Germline V gene data show CDR1 as SGHTA and CDR2 as FQGNSA. Deletions cut 0 bases from V and 1 base from J, with 13 bases between. DNA for the CDR3: TGTGCCAGCAGCTTAGCCGATTTGGGGGCGAGCAATCAGCCCCAGCATTTT. Its translation is CASSLADLGASNQPQHF.

The rearrangement uses TRBV3-1 (or the pseudogene TRBV3-2) and TRBJ1-5; no clear D. CDR1 and CDR2 from the germline V gene are LGHDT and YNNKEL (reference sequence). V was trimmed by 1 base and J by 3 bases, leaving 13 bases between them. This CDR3 has 16 residues. Here the CDR3 reads CASSQGGGDYNQPQHF. The CDR3 nucleotides are TGTGCCAGCAGCCAAGGAGGCGGGGATTACAATCAGCCCCAGCATTTT.

V and J are TRBV13 and TRBJ2-1; TRBD1 matches 7 bases. Germline V gene lookup returns CDR1 PRHDT and CDR2 FYEKMQ (reference sequence). With V trimmed by 3 bases and J by 13 bases, 6 bases remained unmatched. The CDR3 spans 12 residues. Here the CDR3 reads CASSFGQVEQFF. The DNA for the CDR3 is TGTGCCAGCAGCTTCGGACAGGTCGAACAGTTCTTC.

This sequence joins TRBV7-2 and TRBJ2-7; tentative D call: TRBD1 (6 bases). Germline CDR1 is SGHTA and CDR2 is FQGNSA. CDR3 length equals 16 residues. The V end was cut by 3 bases, the J end by 2 bases, with 17 bases between. The CDR3 nucleotides are TGTGCCAGCAGCTTGATAACAGGGCTCACTACCTACGAGCAGTACTTC. Its translation: CASSLITGLTTYEQYF. Full variable domain (outside the CDR3, taken from reference TRBV7-2 and TRBJ2-7): GAGVSQSPSNKVTEKGKDVELRCDPISGHTALYWYRQSLGQGLEFLIYFQGNSAPDKSGLPSDRFSAERTGGSVSTLTIQRTQQEDSAVYLCASSLITGLTTYEQYFGPGTRLTVT.